The 19 T cell receptor beta chains below come from one sample, sequenced in a study of T cell clones after liver transplantation. Using immunoSEQ multiplex PCR, the repertoire was profiled, and TCRdb retains in-frame clones only, with some absent. The sample has 20,000 to 25,000 clones, just under 80% seen once. The source was CD8+ T cells from blood, collected approximately 54 months after liver transplant. These receptors were obtained from a human patient who received a liver transplant. Some T cells may arise from the graft donor.

This chain connects TRBV27 to TRBJ1-5; D remains ambiguous. Trimming left V 2 bases short and J 9 bases short, with 23 bases between. The germline V gene has CDR1 MNHEY and CDR2 SMNVEV (reference sequence). The CDR3 spans 17 residues. The CDR3, as DNA: TGTGCCAGCAGTTTAAAATCGGCCGGCGGATTGGGGAGGCCCCAGCATTTT. Translation gives CASSLKSAGGLGRPQHF.

The rearrangement uses TRBV30 and TRBJ2-7; D gene unclear. Germline values: CDR1 GTSNPN, CDR2 SVGIG (reference sequence). Trimming left V 1 base short and J 7 bases short, with 8 bases between. This CDR3 has 11 amino acids. The CDR3 DNA reads TGTGCCTGGAGTGCCCTGAGAGAGCAGTACTTC. It specifies CAWSALREQYF. Drawing the rest from reference TRBV30 and TRBJ2-7, the complete variable domain is SQTIHQWPATLVQPVGSPLSLECTVEGTSNPNLYWYRQAAGRGLQLLFYSVGIGQISSEVPQNLSASRPQDRQFILSSKKLLLSDSGFYLCAWSALREQYFGPGTRLTVT.

V usage is TRBV28 and J usage is TRBJ2-7; no firm D call. Germline CDR1 MDHEN, CDR2 SYDVKM. There are 16 residues in the CDR3. Trimming took off 5 bases at V and 0 bases at J, with 17 bases between the two ends. This CDR3 reads CASSPSRSLSSYEQYF. In nucleotides, the CDR3 is TGTGCCAGCAGTCCCTCCCGGAGTTTAAGCTCCTACGAGCAGTACTTC.

This sequence joins TRBV19 and TRBJ2-3, with TRBD2 identical over 13 bases. V shed 7 bases and J 2 bases; nucleotides not matched to a gene: 9. The CDR3 is made up of 17 amino acids. Germline values: CDR1 LNHDA, CDR2 SQIVND (reference sequence). In nucleotides, the CDR3 is TGTGCCAGTAATTCACTAGCGGGGGGGGATTTCACAGATACGCAGTATTTT. The encoded protein is CASNSLAGGDFTDTQYF. Full variable domain (missing parts from reference TRBV19 and TRBJ2-3): DGGITQSPKYLFRKEGQNVTLSCEQNLNHDAMYWYRQDPGQGLRLIYYSQIVNDFQKGDIAEGYSVSREKKESFPLTVTSAQKNPTAFYLCASNSLAGGDFTDTQYFGPGTRLTVL.

V is TRBV6-5 and J is TRBJ2-5, with D unresolved. V was shortened by 3 bases and J by 5 bases, with 10 bases between the two germline ends. There are 13 residues in the CDR3. Germline CDR1 reads MNHEY; CDR2 reads SVGAGI. CDR3 residues: CASSYYVSETQYF. The CDR3 DNA reads TGTGCCAGCAGTTATTATGTATCCGAGACCCAGTACTTC.

The J gene is TRBJ1-6, the V gene TRBV5-4, with D possibly matching TRBD1 (5 bases). The germline V gene encodes CDR1 SGHNT and CDR2 YYREEE (reference sequence). The CDR3 loop spans 14 amino acids. Trimming pared 1 base from V and 9 bases from J, leaving 11 bases between. CDR3 residues: CASSLWGVGSPLHF. For the CDR3, the DNA is TGTGCCAGCAGCTTGTGGGGGGTTGGTTCACCCCTCCACTTT.

The chain links TRBV18 to TRBJ2-1; a weak D match, TRBD1 (5 bases). CDR3 length: 16 residues. The V end was cut by 1 base, the J end by 4 bases, with 14 bases between. Germline lookup yields CDR1 KGHSH and CDR2 LQKENI. The chain's CDR3 is CASSPRAGLPYNEQFF. For the CDR3, the DNA is TGTGCCAGCTCACCACGGGCAGGGCTCCCGTACAATGAGCAGTTCTTC.

The chain employs TRBV10-3 and TRBJ1-6; the D is unclear. Trimming shortened V by 7 bases and J by 0 bases, and 10 bases separated the two germline ends. The CDR3 consists of 15 residues. Germline V CDR1 and CDR2: ENHRY, SYGVKD. The CDR3 sequence: CAINPEDSYNSPLHF. CDR3 coding DNA: TGTGCCATCAATCCGGAAGACTCCTATAATTCACCCCTCCACTTT.

V and J are TRBV27 and TRBJ1-2; TRBD1 aligns across 7 bases. V was clipped by 6 bases and J by 7 bases; unmatched bases: 8. Germline V CDR1 and CDR2: MNHEY, SMNVEV (reference sequence). The CDR3 is 13 residues long. The CDR3 protein is CASSFNRGTGYTF. DNA of the CDR3: TGTGCCAGCAGCTTCAACAGGGGTACTGGCTACACCTTC.

V is TRBV4-1 and J is TRBJ1-2, with D possibly being TRBD1 (6 bases). The CDR3 has 15 residues. Germline V gene sequence: CDR1 MGHRA, CDR2 YSYEKL. Trimming left V 0 bases short and J 0 bases short, with 8 bases between. The DNA for the CDR3 is TGCGCCAGCAGCCAAGAGGGACAAGCTAACTATGGCTACACCTTC. Residues: CASSQEGQANYGYTF.

The chain recombines TRBV7-9 with TRBJ2-7; D may correspond to TRBD1 or TRBD2 (5 bases each). Germline V CDR1 and CDR2: SEHNR, FQNEAQ (reference sequence). This CDR3 spans 15 amino acids. V lost 0 bases and J lost 5, with 14 bases in between. The CDR3 region is CASSLAGPRENEQYF. The DNA for the CDR3 is TGTGCCAGCAGCTTAGCGGGTCCCAGGGAGAACGAGCAGTACTTC.

The chain recombines TRBV28 with TRBJ2-7; 9 positions agree with TRBD1. Germline lookup yields CDR1 MDHEN and CDR2 SYDVKM. J gave up 7 bases and V 6 bases, and 10 bases lay outside the gene matches. The CDR3 extends over 14 amino acids. DNA for the CDR3: TGTGCCAGCAGAGCGATTGACAGGGGGTATGAGCAGTACTTC. This encodes CASRAIDRGYEQYF. Full variable domain (missing parts from reference TRBV28 and TRBJ2-7): DVKVTQSSRYLVKRTGEKVFLECVQDMDHENMFWYRQDPGLGLRLIYFSYDVKMKEKGDIPEGYSVSREKKERFSLILESASTNQTSMYLCASRAIDRGYEQYFGPGTRLTVT.

Only a few counts were recorded for this clone. The V gene is TRBV6-1, the J gene TRBJ2-3; D not certain. This CDR3 has 11 residues. Trimming took off 3 bases at V and 3 bases at J, with 1 base between the two ends. Per the germline V gene, CDR1 is MNHNS and CDR2 is SASEGT. The CDR3 region is CASSDTDTQYF. The CDR3 coding sequence is TGTGCCAGCAGTGATACAGATACGCAGTATTTT.

This clone has a handful of counts. The V gene is TRBV9, the J gene TRBJ2-3, with D unresolved. CDR1 SGDLS and CDR2 YYNGEE come from the germline V gene. This CDR3 has 13 amino acids. Trimming cost V 0 bases and J 6 bases, with 8 bases left between them. The CDR3 loop reads CASSVVEEDTQYF. CDR3 in DNA: TGTGCCAGCAGCGTAGTTGAGGAGGATACGCAGTATTTT.

V is TRBV4-1 and J is TRBJ2-7; D is ambiguous. CDR3 length: 15 residues. The germline V gene has CDR1 MGHRA and CDR2 YSYEKL. The V end lost 3 bases, the J end lost 4 bases, and 16 bases lay between the germline ends. CDR3 nucleotides: TGCGCCAGCAGCCAGGTCGAGCAGCCTGGATACGAGCAGTACTTC. This encodes CASSQVEQPGYEQYF.

This chain uses TRBV29-1 with TRBJ2-1, with TRBD1 matching 7 bases. V was clipped by 6 bases and J by 4 bases; unmatched bases: 6. From germline, CDR1 is SQVTM and CDR2 ANQGSEA. The CDR3 covers 13 residues. CDR3 bases: TGCAGCGTAACGACAGGGATTTACAATGAGCAGTTCTTC. It is translated as CSVTTGIYNEQFF.

The V call is TRBV9, the J call TRBJ1-2; perhaps TRBD1 as D (5 bases). The CDR3 is made up of 15 amino acids. The germline gives CDR1 SGDLS, CDR2 YYNGEE. V lost 0 bases to trimming and J lost 0 bases, with 9 bases between them. The CDR3 DNA is TGTGCCAGCAGCGTAGGGGCAGGGCCTAACTATGGCTACACCTTC. Protein product: CASSVGAGPNYGYTF.

This sequence joins TRBV27 and TRBJ2-1; D gene unclear. The CDR3 length is 14 residues. Germline V gene data show CDR1 as MNHEY and CDR2 as SMNVEV (reference sequence). V was clipped by 3 bases and J by 7 bases, with 13 bases between them. The CDR3 protein is CASSFWAVGNEQFF. The DNA of the CDR3 is TGTGCCAGCAGTTTTTGGGCTGTTGGGAATGAGCAGTTCTTC.

The chain links TRBV7-6 to TRBJ1-4; D gene unclear. CDR1 and CDR2 from the germline V gene are SGHVS and FNYEAQ. The CDR3 sequence is 12 residues long. V was shortened by 1 base and J by 8 bases, with 5 bases between the two germline ends. CDR3 bases: TGTGCCAGCAGCTTAGTGGCGGAAAAACTGTTTTTT. It is translated as CASSLVAEKLFF.